This TCR beta chain was recorded in a study of T cell repertoires in ileal Crohn's disease. As for time point: inflamed ileum from the surgical specimen. Sequenced by immunoSEQ multiplex PCR; TCRdb stores in-frame clones only, minus some. The sample yields some 14,000 clones, 70% to 80% seen once. J lost 4 bases, V lost 1 base, and 10 bases had no gene match. This CDR3 contains 17 residues. Germline loops: CDR1 SGHTS, CDR2 YDEGEE. The chain uses TRBV5-8 and TRBJ1-1, with 10 bases that match TRBD1. The TCR was taken from an adult with Crohn's disease. The material sequenced was ileal tissue. CDR3 protein: CASSLPDRGPKSTEAFF. In nucleotides, the CDR3 is TGTGCCAGCAGCTTGCCCGACAGGGGGCCCAAGAGCACTGAAGCTTTCTTT.